This T cell receptor beta chain was obtained from a study of OX40 agonist ivuxolimab in advanced cancers. Study-wide context: People who had prior anti-PD-1, anti-PD-L1 or anti-CTLA-4 therapy could take part, and around 40% had some.

Study-wide results and limits: The authors did not determine the antigen specificity of the expanded peripheral T cells. Relative to CD4+ cells, CD8+ T cells on average had more expanded clones. Among some nonresponders, normalized T-cell clonal expansion was also low.

Libraries were prepared by immunoSEQ multiplex PCR; TCRdb keeps only in-frame clonotypes and omits some of them. The repertoire holds 83,000 or so clones, with just over 85% as singletons. V gave up 6 bases and J gave up 4 bases, with 15 bases separating them. This CDR3 spans 14 amino acids. Germline CDR1 MDHEN, CDR2 SYDVKM. Comment on this clone: Its cognate antigen is unknown.

The clonotype comes from an adult with an advanced solid tumor such as melanoma, head and neck, liver or kidney cancer. V gene TRBV28 combines with J gene TRBJ1-2, with D unresolved. The input for sequencing was CD4+ or CD8+ T cells sorted from blood, taken in a trial of the OX40 agonist ivuxolimab. CDR3: CASSPYEISYGYTF. The CDR3, as DNA: TGTGCCAGCAGCCCATATGAGATTAGCTATGGCTACACCTTC.